This T cell receptor (beta chain) comes out of a study of Graves' ophthalmopathy and Graves' hyperthyroidism. The study amplified TCR beta CDR3 regions using RNA transcripts. HTBI primers served in a first-round RT-PCR, which a second-round multiplex PCR followed. A single record per CDR3 protein comes from TCRdb applying MiXCR to the multiplex PCR reads. The data contain roughly 36,000 distinct CDR3 sequences, roughly 52% of them singletons. The authors diagnosed from clinical symptoms, serum thyroxine, TRAb, thyroid ultrasound and orbital computed tomography. Sequencing was performed on peripheral blood. This receptor was identified in an adult woman with stable Graves' hyperthyroidism.

CDR3 sequence: CSVGTGASYEQYF. The CDR3 region has the DNA TGCAGCGTCGGGACAGGGGCCTCCTACGAGCAGTACTTC. The gene calls are TRBV29-1 and TRBJ2-7; 10 bases align to TRBD1. The CDR3 totals 13 residues. J gave up 0 bases and V 6 bases, and 2 bases lay outside the gene matches. CDR1 and CDR2 from the germline V gene are SQVTM and ANQGSEA.